Listed below are T cell receptor beta chains from one sample, sequenced in a study of blood T cell repertoires in COVID-19. Method: immunoSEQ multiplex PCR; TCRdb's copy keeps in-frame clones and lacks some. Of about 210,000 clones listed, about 89% were seen once; the top ten hold around 4.8%. The specimen sequenced was peripheral blood. These receptors came from a woman in her thirties or forties with acute or convalescent COVID-19. Each CDR3 is given with its conserved first and last residue. The D gene is left open where the match is weak. Not every row has a clone size; where given, it reads once, few, many or a size class.

V: TRBV11-2; D: -; size: -; J: TRBJ2-3; length: 11; CDR3: CASAGPDTQYF; DNA: TGTGCCAGCGCAGGTCCGGATACGCAGTATTTT
V: TRBV3-1/TRBV3-2; D: -; size: -; J: TRBJ2-2; length: 13; CDR3: CASSQGATRELFF; DNA: TGTGCCAGCAGCCAAGGGGCAACTCGGGAGCTGTTTTTT
V: TRBV11-2; D: -; size: -; J: TRBJ1-1; length: 13; CDR3: CASSLARYSEAFF; DNA: TGTGCCAGCAGCTTAGCCCGCTACAGTGAAGCTTTCTTT
V: TRBV7-9; D: -; size: -; J: TRBJ1-2; length: 13; CDR3: CASSLDRYYGYTF; DNA: TGTGCCAGCAGCTTAGACAGATACTATGGCTACACCTTC
V: TRBV25-1; D: -; size: -; J: TRBJ2-3; length: 16; CDR3: CASSLRQGLGTDTQYF; DNA: TGTGCCAGCAGTCTGCGACAGGGACTCGGCACAGATACGCAGTATTTT
V: TRBV7-9; D: TRBD1; size: -; J: TRBJ1-4; length: 15; CDR3: CASSFTGTGGEKLFF; DNA: TGTGCCAGCAGCTTTACCGGGACAGGCGGTGAAAAACTGTTTTTT
V: TRBV2; D: -; size: -; J: TRBJ1-2; length: 17; CDR3: CASTRGGVDRINYGYTF; DNA: TGTGCCAGCACCCGGGGGGGTGTGGACAGAATCAACTATGGCTACACCTTC
V: TRBV11-2; D: -; size: few; J: TRBJ1-2; length: 15; CDR3: CASSTLRTADYGYTF; DNA: TGTGCCAGCAGCACGCTAAGGACAGCGGATTATGGCTACACCTTC
V: TRBV28; D: -; size: -; J: TRBJ2-5; length: 11; CDR3: CATGPQETQYF; DNA: TGTGCCACCGGTCCCCAAGAGACCCAGTACTTC
V: TRBV7-9; D: -; size: -; J: TRBJ1-3; length: 18; CDR3: CASSKDRGYFSSGNTIYF; DNA: TGTGCCAGCAGCAAGGACAGAGGTTACTTCTCCTCTGGAAACACCATATATTTT
V: TRBV6-1; D: -; size: -; J: TRBJ1-5; length: 15; CDR3: CASSEGGRVNQPQHF; DNA: TGTGCCAGCAGTGAAGGCGGCAGGGTCAATCAGCCCCAGCATTTT
V: TRBV5-1; D: -; size: -; J: TRBJ1-4; length: 14; CDR3: CASSFSGLDEKLFF; DNA: TGCGCCAGCAGCTTTAGCGGACTAGATGAAAAACTGTTTTTT
V: TRBV2; D: TRBD1; size: -; J: TRBJ2-3; length: 15; CDR3: CASSEQGAWADTQYF; DNA: TGTGCCAGCAGTGAACAGGGGGCCTGGGCAGATACGCAGTATTTT
V: TRBV12-3/TRBV12-4; D: -; size: -; J: TRBJ1-2; length: 13; CDR3: CASSIRQISGYTF; DNA: TGTGCCAGCAGTATCCGACAGATTAGTGGCTACACCTTC
V: TRBV10-3; D: TRBD2; size: -; J: TRBJ2-1; length: 12; CDR3: CAISDRGDEQFF; DNA: TGTGCCATCAGTGATCGGGGGGATGAGCAGTTCTTC
V: TRBV27; D: TRBD1; size: -; J: TRBJ1-2; length: 16; CDR3: CASSPLGRGPYYGYTF; DNA: TGTGCCAGCAGTCCCCTCGGGAGGGGGCCCTACTATGGCTACACCTTC